The next 25 T cell receptor beta chains were all read from a single sample in a study of shared clonotypes between healthy human individuals. Only in-frame clones appear in the TCRdb table, and some are missing; sequencing was by immunoSEQ multiplex PCR. The table records roughly 2.6 million clones, around 90% of them present only once. Sequencing was carried out using naive CD4+ T cells sorted from blood. Subset indicated: CD45RA+ positively selected. All receptors come from a man aged 18-30 years in good health.

This clone occurred a few times. This chain connects TRBV6-1 to TRBJ1-1; D possibly corresponds to TRBD1 (5 bases). The V and J ends lost 2 bases and 9 bases respectively, with 13 bases between them. CDR1 and CDR2 from the germline V gene are MNHNS and SASEGT. This CDR3 has 13 amino acids. CDR3 sequence: CASSEWDPGKAFF. The DNA for the CDR3 is TGTGCCAGCAGTGAATGGGACCCGGGGAAAGCTTTCTTT.

V and J are TRBV2 and TRBJ1-5; TRBD1 aligns across 9 bases. The V gene end was trimmed by 4 bases and the J gene end by 9 bases; junction bases not matched to a gene: 19. Germline CDR1 and CDR2: SNHLY and FYNNEI. The CDR3 contains 18 residues. In DNA, the CDR3 is TGTGCCAGCAGTGGGAGAAAGGCGGGACAGGGTTTGTCTATGCCCCAGCATTTT. Protein product: CASSGRKAGQGLSMPQHF.

V gene TRBV29-1 combines with J gene TRBJ2-4; the match to TRBD1 covers 7 bases. The length of the CDR3 is 16 residues. Looked up from germline, CDR1 is SQVTM and CDR2 is ANQGSEA. J was trimmed by 0 bases and V by 1 base; bases with no gene match: 6. This CDR3 reads CSVEGGTGVAKNIQYF. The CDR3 nucleotides are TGCAGCGTTGAAGGGGGAACAGGGGTAGCCAAAAACATTCAGTACTTC.

This clone was counted a few times. The rearrangement links TRBV6-1 to TRBJ1-5, with D unclear. The CDR3 is 13 residues long. Germline loops: CDR1 MNHNS, CDR2 SASEGT. Trimming took 4 bases from V and 0 from J, leaving 4 bases between them. This CDR3 reads CASSGDSNQPQHF. In DNA form, the CDR3 reads TGTGCCAGCAGTGGCGATAGCAATCAGCCCCAGCATTTT.

As for this clone: At the DNA level, this CDR3 is encoded by other sequences in the same sample as well. V usage is TRBV5-1 and J usage is TRBJ1-4; 7 nucleotides agree with TRBD1. Germline values: CDR1 SGHRS, CDR2 YFSETQ. With V trimmed by 4 bases and J by 3 bases, 3 bases remained unmatched. The CDR3 totals 14 residues. CDR3 protein: CASSAGGPNEKLFF. Written as DNA, the CDR3 is TGCGCCAGCAGCGCAGGGGGGCCTAATGAAAAACTGTTTTTT.

The chain carries TRBV1 and TRBJ2-1; the table's TRBD2 call for D was not verified on the DNA. TRBV1 is reported as a pseudogene. The CDR3 spans 20 residues. The CDR3 sequence: CTSSPKSFGTSGMQGNEQFF. In nucleotides, the CDR3 is TGCACCAGCAGCCCAAAATCTTTCGGGACTAGCGGAATGCAGGGCAATGAGCAGTTCTTC.

This chain uses TRBV5-8 with TRBJ2-3; D remains unclear. V lost 0 bases and J 4 bases, leaving 21 bases between the germline ends. Germline CDR1 and CDR2: SGHTS and YDEGEE. This CDR3 is built from 18 residues. CDR3: CASSLEAVFAAPPDTQYF. For the CDR3, the DNA is TGTGCCAGCAGCTTGGAGGCGGTATTTGCCGCCCCCCCAGATACGCAGTATTTT.

The J gene is TRBJ1-4, the V gene TRBV7-2; TRBD1 agrees at 9 bases. The CDR3 spans 13 residues. CDR1 and CDR2 (germline): SGHTA, FQGNSA. V was clipped by 1 base and J by 16 bases; unmatched bases: 7. In DNA form, the CDR3 reads TGTGCCAGCAGCTTAGTCGGGACAGGGAGACGGTTTTTT. Translation: CASSLVGTGRRFF.

In regard to this clone: The same CDR3 also results from other DNA sequences found in this sample. The chain joins TRBV7-2 to TRBJ2-3; 14 bases fit TRBD2. Germline V gene data show CDR1 as SGHTA and CDR2 as FQGNSA. CDR3 length: 15 amino acids. Trimming took 5 bases from V and 5 from J; bases not matched to a gene: 3. The CDR3 reads CASSPGLAGVDTQYF. CDR3 in DNA: TGTGCCAGCAGCCCGGGACTAGCGGGAGTAGATACGCAGTATTTT.

This clone was detected once. The chain has TRBV5-4 and TRBJ2-2; 10 bases match TRBD1. Germline V gene sequence: CDR1 SGHNT, CDR2 YYREEE (reference sequence). The CDR3 is 15 residues long. J was trimmed by 7 bases and V by 4 bases; bases with no gene match: 7. The CDR3 DNA reads TGTGCCAGCAGCGCCACCGGGACAGGGGACGGGGAGCTGTTTTTT. It yields the protein CASSATGTGDGELFF.

The V call is TRBV6-6, the J call TRBJ2-7; 8 bases line up with TRBD2. V was pared by 6 bases and J by 6 bases, with 13 bases of the junction left unmatched. The CDR3 sequence is 15 residues long. Germline loops: CDR1 MNHNY, CDR2 SVGAGI (reference sequence). The DNA of the CDR3 is TGTGCCAGCAGCCCCCGCAGAGCGGGAGATGGCGAGCAGTACTTC. This translates into CASSPRRAGDGEQYF.

The chain is built from TRBV4-1 and TRBJ1-4, with 7 nucleotides matching TRBD1. Germline V lookup: CDR1 MGHRA, CDR2 YSYEKL. The CDR3 has 18 amino acids. V trimming: 2 bases; J trimming: 1 base; junction bases outside the gene matches: 10. As DNA, the CDR3 is TGCGCCAGCAGCCAATTAGGCAAGGGGGCAGGAACTAATGAAAAACTGTTTTTT. Encoded protein: CASSQLGKGAGTNEKLFF.

The V call is TRBV30, the J call TRBJ2-1; possibly TRBD1 or TRBD2 for D (5 bases each). Germline lookup yields CDR1 GTSNPN and CDR2 SVGIG (reference sequence). This CDR3 region has 14 residues. Trimming pared 5 bases from V and 2 bases from J, leaving 13 bases between. Written as DNA, the CDR3 is TGTGCCTGGGGGACCCCGGAACCCTACAATGAGCAGTTCTTC. Its protein product is CAWGTPEPYNEQFF.

The gene calls are TRBV18 and TRBJ1-4; D is unresolved. V was shortened by 2 bases and J by 7 bases, with 11 bases between the two germline ends. In germline, CDR1 is KGHSH, CDR2 LQKENI. The length of the CDR3 is 14 residues. Written as DNA, the CDR3 is TGTGCCAGCTCACCATTGAAGGCAATTGAAAAACTGTTTTTT. This codes for CASSPLKAIEKLFF.

The rearrangement links TRBV30 to TRBJ1-3; D unclear. Trimming removed 5 bases at V and 2 bases at J, with 10 bases between. Germline-derived CDR1 and CDR2 are GTSNPN and SVGIG (reference sequence). This CDR3 contains 13 residues. The CDR3 DNA reads TGTGCCTGGGTTATCGTGACTGGAAACACCATATATTTT. Amino acid sequence: CAWVIVTGNTIYF.

The V gene is TRBV29-1, the J gene TRBJ1-1; D not certain. The V gene's germline CDR1 is SQVTM and CDR2 ANQGSEA. With 2 bases removed from V and 7 bases from J, the gap between germline ends came to 8 bases. This CDR3 contains 11 residues. Here the CDR3 DNA reads TGCAGCGTTGAAAGAGGCGGTGAAGCTTTCTTT. It encodes CSVERGGEAFF.

The chain joins TRBV29-1 to TRBJ1-1, with D unresolved. CDR3 length: 10 amino acids. In germline, CDR1 is SQVTM, CDR2 ANQGSEA. The CDR3: CGGVNTEAFF. The CDR3 DNA sequence: TGCGGCGGGGTGAACACTGAAGCTTTCTTT.

The rearrangement joins TRBV29-1 to TRBJ1-1; TRBD1 is a possible D gene (5 bases). The CDR3 loop spans 11 amino acids. CDR1 is SQVTM, CDR2 ANQGSEA, per germline. V shed 5 bases and J shed 9 bases, with 13 bases lying between them. CDR3 sequence (DNA): TGCAGCGTTTTCTCAGGGTTGAAAGCTTTCTTT. This translates into CSVFSGLKAFF.

Details on this clone: This same CDR3 is encoded by further DNA sequences in the sample. The rearrangement links TRBV5-1 to TRBJ2-2; D call uncertain. Looked up from germline, CDR1 is SGHRS and CDR2 is YFSETQ. With 5 bases removed from V and 6 bases from J, the gap between germline ends came to 8 bases. CDR3 length: 12 residues. Here the CDR3 reads CASSSPPGELFF. The DNA of the CDR3 is TGCGCCAGCAGTTCTCCCCCCGGGGAGCTGTTTTTT.

The chain joins TRBV14 to TRBJ1-2; D unresolved. Germline loops: CDR1 SGHDN, CDR2 FVKESK. V was clipped by 4 bases and J by 3 bases, with 9 bases between them. This CDR3 region has 13 residues. The CDR3 bases are TGTGCCAGCAGCCTTGGTCAGTACTATGGCTACACCTTC. This gives the protein CASSLGQYYGYTF. Full variable domain (outside the CDR3, taken from reference TRBV14 and TRBJ1-2): EAGVTQFPSHSVIEKGQTVTLRCDPISGHDNLYWYRRVMGKEIKFLLHFVKESKQDESGMPNNRFLAERTGGTYSTLKVQPAELEDSGVYFCASSLGQYYGYTFGSGTRLTVV.

This clone was observed a single time. This sequence joins TRBV7-8 and TRBJ2-7; possible D gene TRBD1, 7 bases. Per germline, CDR1 SGHVS and CDR2 FQNEAQ. The CDR3 has 16 amino acids. The germline V and J ends were trimmed by 0 bases and 5 bases, with 17 bases remaining between them. CDR3 loop: CASSLAWQGGRNEQYF. The CDR3, as DNA: TGTGCCAGCAGCTTAGCGTGGCAGGGGGGACGCAACGAGCAGTACTTC.

This clone was seen only a few times. The rearrangement uses TRBV30 and TRBJ1-2; a possible D gene is TRBD1 (6 bases). This CDR3 contains 13 residues. V was pared by 2 bases and J by 4 bases, with 11 bases between. In germline, CDR1 is GTSNPN, CDR2 SVGIG (reference sequence). The CDR3 loop reads CAWSPGATYGYTF. CDR3 DNA: TGTGCCTGGAGTCCAGGGGCCACCTATGGCTACACCTTC. The whole variable domain, filled in from reference TRBV30 and TRBJ1-2, reads SQTIHQWPATLVQPVGSPLSLECTVEGTSNPNLYWYRQAAGRGLQLLFYSVGIGQISSEVPQNLSASRPQDRQFILSSKKLLLSDSGFYLCAWSPGATYGYTFGSGTRLTVV.

The sample holds a few counts of this clone. The chain links TRBV30 to TRBJ1-6; D remains ambiguous. The CDR3 extends over 13 amino acids. Germline CDR1 GTSNPN, CDR2 SVGIG (reference sequence). V dropped 3 bases and J dropped 9 bases, with 12 bases sitting between them. DNA of the CDR3: TGTGCCTGGAGAGTCCCCTCTAGTTCACCCCTCCACTTT. Protein sequence: CAWRVPSSSPLHF.

J is TRBJ1-6 and V is TRBV7-2, with D unclear. In germline, CDR1 is SGHTA, CDR2 FQGNSA. The CDR3 has 13 residues. The ends were cut back, 1 base at V and 6 bases at J, with 4 bases in the middle. The CDR3 loop is CASSLVRNSPLHF. The CDR3 DNA reads as TGTGCCAGCAGCTTAGTACGTAATTCACCCCTCCACTTT.

This chain connects TRBV29-1 to TRBJ1-3, with D maybe TRBD1 (5 bases). This CDR3 is built from 14 residues. Trimming shortened V by 2 bases and J by 2 bases, and 10 bases separated the two germline ends. CDR1 and CDR2 from the germline V gene are SQVTM and ANQGSEA. CDR3 bases: TGCAGCGTTGAACTGGGGCAGGCTGGAAACACCATATATTTT. This encodes CSVELGQAGNTIYF.